Below, one T cell receptor beta chain is given with its context. The junction does not match germline at one end; this may be a read error. This CDR3 is also generated by other DNA sequences in the sample. Germline V gene data show CDR1 as SGHRS and CDR2 as YFSETQ. The CDR3 extends over 17 amino acids. The data were taken from a study of cytomegalovirus exposure and HLA in healthy donors. Use of 60 Vbeta and 13 Jbeta primers characterized the PCR. The method was immunoSEQ multiplex PCR; TCRdb's version includes in-frame clones alone and lacks a portion of them. This table has some 150,000 clones, over 65% appearing once.

V gene TRBV5-1 combines with J gene TRBJ2-2, with 7 bases that match TRBD2. Sequencing was carried out using PBMCs. The receptor was derived from a female donor in good health and CMV-seronegative. CDR3 sequence reads: CASSLPGRGRYTGELFF. CDR3 in DNA: TGCGCTAGCAGCCTCCCTGGTCGCGGGAGATACACCGGGGAGCTGTTTTTT.